This entry concerns a single T cell receptor beta chain. The CDR3 is 13 residues long. The germline gives CDR1 SQVTM, CDR2 ANQGSEA. Losses at the gene ends were 6 bases for V and 4 bases for J; bases not matched to a gene: 2. The sample belongs to a study of blood T cell repertoires in COVID-19. Turning to the study itself: The United States, Italy and Spain were the sources of the acute and convalescent COVID-19 samples. PBMCs, B-cell-depleted T cells, or T cells were the source of the cDNA or gDNA that made up the material.

Original data processing: Reference gene primer amplification gave nucleated cell count estimates. Here immunoSEQ multiplex PCR was the method, and the copy in TCRdb shows in-frame clones only, minus some. V and J calls and clone size come straight from that table; D and trimming were deduced from the DNA. Of some 48,000 clones in the sample, about 90% are singletons; the top ten hold around 2.2%. The sample comprised peripheral blood. The TCR was taken from a human donor in a cohort sampled during active COVID-19. The chain couples TRBV29-1 to TRBJ2-1, with 11 bases that match TRBD2. The CDR3 DNA follows: TGCAGCGTCACTAGCGGGAGTTACAATGAGCAGTTCTTC. This encodes CSVTSGSYNEQFF.